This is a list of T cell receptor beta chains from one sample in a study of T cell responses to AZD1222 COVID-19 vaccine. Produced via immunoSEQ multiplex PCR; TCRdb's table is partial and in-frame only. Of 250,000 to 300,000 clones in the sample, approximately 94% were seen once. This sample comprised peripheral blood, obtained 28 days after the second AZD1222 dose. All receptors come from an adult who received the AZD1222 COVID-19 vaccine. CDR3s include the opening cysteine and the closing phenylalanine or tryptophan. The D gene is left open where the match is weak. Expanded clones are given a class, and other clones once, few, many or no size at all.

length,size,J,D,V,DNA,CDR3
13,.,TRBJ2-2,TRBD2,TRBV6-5,TGTGCCAGCAGTTGGGGGGGCACCGGGGAGCTGTTTTTT,CASSWGGTGELFF
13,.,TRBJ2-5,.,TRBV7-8,TGTGCCAGCAGCTGGGACTCCTTAGAGACCCAGTACTTC,CASSWDSLETQYF
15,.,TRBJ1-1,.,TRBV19,TGTGCCAGTACTGATCAGGCAGGGAGGGGCACTGAAGCTTTCTTT,CASTDQAGRGTEAFF
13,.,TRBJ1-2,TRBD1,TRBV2,TGTGCCAGCAGGCGGACAGGGGTTTATGGCTACACCTTC,CASRRTGVYGYTF
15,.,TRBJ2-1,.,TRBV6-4,TGTGCCAGCAGTGACGCGAGCGGCTCCTACAATGAGCAGTTCTTC,CASSDASGSYNEQFF
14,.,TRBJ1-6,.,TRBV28,TGTGCCAGCAGCCTCACACCCTATAATTCACCCCTCCACTTT,CASSLTPYNSPLHF
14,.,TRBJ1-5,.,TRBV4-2,TGTGCCAGCAGCCATAGCGGGAGCAATCAGCCCCAGCATTTT,CASSHSGSNQPQHF
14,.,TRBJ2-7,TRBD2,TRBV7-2,TGTGCCAGCAGCCGTGGGACTAGCGGGACCCCACAGTACTTC,CASSRGTSGTPQYF
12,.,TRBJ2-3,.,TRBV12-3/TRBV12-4,TGTGCCAGCAGTTTTGGAGCAGATACGCAGTATTTT,CASSFGADTQYF
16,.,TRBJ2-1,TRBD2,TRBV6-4,TGTGCCAGCAGTGACTCTAGTAGCGGGAGTTTCAGTGAGCAGTTCTTC,CASSDSSSGSFSEQFF
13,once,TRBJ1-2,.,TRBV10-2,TGCGCCAGCAGTGATCCAGGTCTCTATGGCTACACCTTC,CASSDPGLYGYTF
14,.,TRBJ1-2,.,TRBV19,TGTGCCAGTAGTAATCCCCGGATCAACGGGGGAAACACCTTC,CASSNPRINGGNTF
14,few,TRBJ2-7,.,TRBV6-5,TGTGCCACTACCGGAGGTGCCAGATCCTACGAGCAGTACTTC,CATTGGARSYEQYF
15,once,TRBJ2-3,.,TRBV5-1,TGCGCCAGCAGCTTGGACCGGGTGAGCACAGATACGCAGTATTTT,CASSLDRVSTDTQYF
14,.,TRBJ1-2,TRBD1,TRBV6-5,TGTGCCAGCAAGGACAGGATTTCTTTCTATGGCTACACCTTC,CASKDRISFYGYTF
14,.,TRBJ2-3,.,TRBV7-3,TGTGCCAGCAGCTTGGGCGGAACTGCAGATACGCAGTATTTT,CASSLGGTADTQYF
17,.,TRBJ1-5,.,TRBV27,TGTGCCAGCATTCCGCCCGAAGGGTGGAGTAGCAATCAGCCCCAGCATTTT,CASIPPEGWSSNQPQHF
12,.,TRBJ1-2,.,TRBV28,TGTGCCAGCAGTTTCATTGACTATGGCTACACCTTC,CASSFIDYGYTF
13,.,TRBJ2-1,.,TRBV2,TGTGCCAGCAGAGGGGAGTGGGGGACTGAGCAGTTCTTC,CASRGEWGTEQFF
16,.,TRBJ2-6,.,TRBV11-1,TGTGCCAGCAGCTCACAGGGTCTTTCTGGGGCCAACGTCCTGACTTTC,CASSSQGLSGANVLTF
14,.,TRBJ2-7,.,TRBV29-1,TGCAGCGTTGCTCTAATGGGTGCCTGGTACGAGCAGTACTTC,CSVALMGAWYEQYF
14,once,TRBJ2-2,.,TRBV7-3,TGTGCCAGCAGCTTATCCCAGGGGACCGGGGAGCTGTTTTTT,CASSLSQGTGELFF
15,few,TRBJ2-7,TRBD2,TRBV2,TGTGCCAGCAGAGCAACTAGCGGGGGGGCCCACGAGCAGTACTTC,CASRATSGGAHEQYF
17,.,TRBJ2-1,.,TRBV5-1,TGCGCCAGCAGCCGCGGGGGCCGGTGGAGCTCCTACAATGAGCAGTTCTTC,CASSRGGRWSSYNEQFF
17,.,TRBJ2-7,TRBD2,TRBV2,TGTGCCAGCAGGGGGACTAGCGGGAGTTCAGCACTGGACGAGCAGTACTTC,CASRGTSGSSALDEQYF
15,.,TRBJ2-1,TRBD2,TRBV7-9,TGTGCCAGCAGCCCTCCCGCTAGCGGGAGCAATGAGCAGTTCTTC,CASSPPASGSNEQFF
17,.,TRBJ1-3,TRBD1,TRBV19,TGTGCCAGTAGTAGCCGATGGGACAGCCGCTCTGGAAACACCATATATTTT,CASSSRWDSRSGNTIYF
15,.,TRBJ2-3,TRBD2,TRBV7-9,TGTGCCAGCAGCTTAGGCGGGAGCCCCACAGATACGCAGTATTTT,CASSLGGSPTDTQYF
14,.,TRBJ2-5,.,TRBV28,TGTGCCAGCAATAGCCAACAGGGATCTGAGACCCAGTACTTC,CASNSQQGSETQYF
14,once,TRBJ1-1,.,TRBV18,TGTGCCAGCTCACCAGTAGAGCTTGTCGGAGAAGCTTTCTTT,CASSPVELVGEAFF
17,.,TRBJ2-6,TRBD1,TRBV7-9,TGTGCCAGTACCCAGACAGGGGGCGTGGCTGGGGCCAACGTCCTGACTTTC,CASTQTGGVAGANVLTF
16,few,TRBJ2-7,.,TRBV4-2,TGTGCCAGCAGCCAAGAGGACTCGGCAGGATCCTACGAGCAGTACTTC,CASSQEDSAGSYEQYF
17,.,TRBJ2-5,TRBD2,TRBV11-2,TGTGCCAGCAGCCAATTGGAAGCGGGGGGGCGCCGGGAGACCCAGTACTTC,CASSQLEAGGRRETQYF
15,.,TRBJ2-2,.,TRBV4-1,TGCGCCAGCAGCTGGACCGGACTCCCCACCGGGGAGCTGTTTTTT,CASSWTGLPTGELFF
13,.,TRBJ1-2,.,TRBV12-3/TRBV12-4,TGTGCCAGCACTACTGCAACTACGGACGGCTACACCTTC,CASTTATTDGYTF
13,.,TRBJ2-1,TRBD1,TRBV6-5,TGTGCCAGCAGTAAGACAGGGGACAATGAGCAGTTCTTC,CASSKTGDNEQFF
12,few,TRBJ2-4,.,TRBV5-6,.,CASSWGTGNWHF
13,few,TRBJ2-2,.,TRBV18,TGTGCCAGCTCACCACGGCAGACCGGGGAGCTGTTTTTT,CASSPRQTGELFF
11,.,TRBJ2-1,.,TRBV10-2,TGCGCCAGCGGTTTAAGCAATGAGCAGTTCTTC,CASGLSNEQFF
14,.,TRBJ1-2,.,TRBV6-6,TGTGCCAGCAGTTTGATACAGGGTAACTATGGCTACACCTTC,CASSLIQGNYGYTF
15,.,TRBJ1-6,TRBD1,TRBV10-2,TGCGCCAGCAGTGAGTCGAGGACAGGGAATTCACCCCTCCACTTT,CASSESRTGNSPLHF
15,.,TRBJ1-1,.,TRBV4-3,TGCGCCAGCAGCCCAGAGAGAGGGAGAGAAACTGAAGCTTTCTTT,CASSPERGRETEAFF
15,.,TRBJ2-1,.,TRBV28,TGTGCCAGCACCCCCGCTGCCCCGGGGCACAATGAGCAGTTCTTC,CASTPAAPGHNEQFF
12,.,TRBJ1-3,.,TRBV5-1,TGCGCCAGCAGCTTAGGGGGAGACACCATATATTTT,CASSLGGDTIYF
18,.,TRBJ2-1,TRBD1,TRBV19,TGTGCCAGTAGTACTCTAAGCTCCGGGACAGGGGGATACAATGAGCAGTTCTTC,CASSTLSSGTGGYNEQFF
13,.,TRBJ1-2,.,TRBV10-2,TGCGCCAGCAGTGAGAGGGCAGGCAATGGCTACACCTTC,CASSERAGNGYTF
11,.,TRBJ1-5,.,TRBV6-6,TGTGCCAGCGGAATGGGCCAGCCCCAGCATTTT,CASGMGQPQHF
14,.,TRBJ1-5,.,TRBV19,TGTGCCAGTGGGACCGGGGGCGTGGGTCAGCCCCAGCATTTT,CASGTGGVGQPQHF
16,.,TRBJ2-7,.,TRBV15,TGTGCCACCAGCAGAGAGGGCCTCTACTCCCCCTACGAGCAGTACTTC,CATSREGLYSPYEQYF